This passage covers 13 T cell receptor beta chains from one sample sequenced in a study of T cell responses to AZD1222 COVID-19 vaccine listed by TCRdb under 2021. Per the publication, the time point label means: about 28 days (+/-7) after the second vaccine dose. The library relied on the immunoSEQ multiplex PCR assay. Here the immuneACCESS table is served through TCRdb, limited to in-frame sequences with V and J called. Missing clones are a known gap in these copies; in checked studies unresolved V genes cover under half, and the rest lacks a known reason. The sample contains under 200,000 clones, around 87% of them found a single time. The ten largest clones represent approximately 4.5% of the sample. Sequenced here: peripheral blood, sampled 28 days after the second AZD1222 dose. The receptor set was obtained from an adult who received the AZD1222 COVID-19 vaccine.

This rearrangement joins TRBV29-1 to TRBJ2-7, with TRBD1 matching 10 bases. Germline V gene lookup returns CDR1 SQVTM and CDR2 ANQGSEA. The CDR3 sequence is 13 residues long. V trimming: 7 bases; J trimming: 2 bases; junction bases outside the gene matches: 5. This CDR3 reads CSGGTGVAYEQYF. CDR3 bases: TGCAGCGGGGGGACAGGGGTAGCCTACGAGCAGTACTTC.

The chain carries TRBV4-1 and TRBJ2-1, with D possibly TRBD2 on 6 matching bases. The V end was cut by 0 bases, the J end by 5 bases, with 17 bases between. Germline values: CDR1 MGHRA, CDR2 YSYEKL. The CDR3 consists of 17 residues. CDR3: CASSQDTQREPHNEQFF. In DNA, the CDR3 is TGCGCCAGCAGCCAAGATACTCAACGGGAGCCTCACAATGAGCAGTTCTTC.

V and J are TRBV12-5 and TRBJ1-2, with D possibly matching TRBD1 (5 bases). CDR3 length equals 14 residues. Germline lookup yields CDR1 LGHNT and CDR2 FRNRAP. Deletions cut 0 bases from V and 9 bases from J, with 14 bases between. The CDR3 sequence: CASGLVYEDTSYTF. The CDR3 DNA reads as TGTGCTAGTGGTTTGGTATATGAGGACACCAGCTACACCTTC.

This clone was picked up one time. This rearrangement joins TRBV25-1 to TRBJ1-4; D is unclear. The CDR3 has 15 amino acids. The germline CDR1 and CDR2 sequences are MGHDK and SYGVNS. V dropped 4 bases and J dropped 4 bases, with 13 bases sitting between them. CDR3 protein: CASSGWTAINEKLFF. Here the CDR3 DNA reads TGTGCCAGCAGTGGATGGACGGCTATTAATGAAAAACTGTTTTTT.

The chain links TRBV12-3 or TRBV12-4 to TRBJ1-2; D is unresolved. V lost 4 bases, J lost 4 bases, and 7 bases lay in between. The CDR3 has 12 amino acids. CDR3 residues: CASSSNLYGYTF. CDR3 sequence (DNA): TGTGCCAGCAGTTCTAACCTCTATGGCTACACCTTC.

This clone is medium-sized within its sample. The genes are TRBV4-3 and TRBJ1-5; D remains unclear. CDR1 LGHNA and CDR2 YSLEER come from the germline V gene. Trimming stripped 0 bases from V and 7 bases from J, with 13 bases between. The CDR3 runs 15 residues. As DNA, the CDR3 is TGCGCCAGCAGCCAAGATTCCGGTTTATCCCAGCCCCAGCATTTT. Its translation is CASSQDSGLSQPQHF.

The rearrangement uses TRBV5-1 and TRBJ1-4, with a tentative D call TRBD1 (6 bases). CDR1 is SGHRS and CDR2 is YFSETQ in the germline V gene. The CDR3 is 14 residues long. V gave up 0 bases and J gave up 6 bases, with 9 bases separating them. CDR3 amino acids: CASSLAPGDEKLFF. CDR3 bases: TGCGCCAGCAGCTTGGCGCCAGGGGATGAAAAACTGTTTTTT.

This chain connects TRBV25-1 to TRBJ1-1; D is uncertain. Germline V CDR1 and CDR2: MGHDK, SYGVNS. CDR3 size: 14 residues. Trimming stripped 1 base from V and 5 bases from J, with 11 bases between. In DNA, the CDR3 is TGTGCCAGCAGTGAATTGGATGGCAGGACTGAAGCTTTCTTT. Its translation: CASSELDGRTEAFF.

V usage is TRBV5-4 and J usage is TRBJ2-7; 9 bases are shared with TRBD1. In germline, CDR1 is SGHNT, CDR2 YYREEE (reference sequence). V shed 4 bases and J 6 bases; nucleotides not matched to a gene: 14. There are 16 residues in the CDR3. The CDR3 region is CASSVVGQGNYGEQYF. The CDR3 coding sequence is TGTGCCAGCAGCGTGGTAGGACAGGGGAACTACGGCGAGCAGTACTTC.

The rearrangement uses TRBV12-3 or TRBV12-4 and TRBJ2-2; no definite D call. With 7 bases removed from V and 5 bases from J, the gap between germline ends came to 11 bases. CDR3 length: 13 amino acids. The CDR3 bases are TGTGCCAGCACCTCTCCCCGAACCGGGGAGCTGTTTTTT. Protein: CASTSPRTGELFF.

This clone was seen a single time. The chain carries TRBV30 and TRBJ1-2; D is unresolved. V gave up 2 bases and J gave up 8 bases, with 9 bases separating them. The CDR3 has 11 residues. The germline V gene has CDR1 GTSNPN and CDR2 SVGIG (reference sequence). The CDR3 region is CAWSRALGYTF. For the CDR3, the DNA is TGTGCCTGGAGTAGGGCGTTGGGCTACACCTTC. Using reference TRBV30 and TRBJ1-2 for the parts outside the CDR3, the full variable domain is SQTIHQWPATLVQPVGSPLSLECTVEGTSNPNLYWYRQAAGRGLQLLFYSVGIGQISSEVPQNLSASRPQDRQFILSSKKLLLSDSGFYLCAWSRALGYTFGSGTRLTVV.

The chain has TRBV5-6 and TRBJ1-1; 10 bases are a match to TRBD1. J was trimmed by 1 base and V by 4 bases; bases with no gene match: 4. Germline CDR1 SGHDT, CDR2 YYEEEE. The CDR3 is made up of 15 amino acids. The CDR3 sequence is CASSRRDRGNTEAFF. CDR3 coding DNA: TGTGCCAGCAGCCGCCGGGACAGGGGGAACACTGAAGCTTTCTTT. Filled out from reference TRBV5-6 and TRBJ1-1, the complete variable domain reads DAGVTQSPTHLIKTRGQQVTLRCSPKSGHDTVSWYQQALGQGPQFIFQYYEEEERQRGNFPDRFSGHQFPNYSSELNVNALLLGDSALYLCASSRRDRGNTEAFFGQGTRLTVV.

The chain combines TRBV27 with TRBJ2-7, with 10 bases that match TRBD1. Per germline, CDR1 MNHEY and CDR2 SMNVEV (reference sequence). The V gene end was trimmed by 0 bases and the J gene end by 3 bases; junction bases not matched to a gene: 2. This CDR3 comprises 15 residues. The CDR3 here is CASSLSGQGLYEQYF. CDR3 nucleotides: TGTGCCAGCAGTTTATCGGGACAGGGGCTCTACGAGCAGTACTTC.